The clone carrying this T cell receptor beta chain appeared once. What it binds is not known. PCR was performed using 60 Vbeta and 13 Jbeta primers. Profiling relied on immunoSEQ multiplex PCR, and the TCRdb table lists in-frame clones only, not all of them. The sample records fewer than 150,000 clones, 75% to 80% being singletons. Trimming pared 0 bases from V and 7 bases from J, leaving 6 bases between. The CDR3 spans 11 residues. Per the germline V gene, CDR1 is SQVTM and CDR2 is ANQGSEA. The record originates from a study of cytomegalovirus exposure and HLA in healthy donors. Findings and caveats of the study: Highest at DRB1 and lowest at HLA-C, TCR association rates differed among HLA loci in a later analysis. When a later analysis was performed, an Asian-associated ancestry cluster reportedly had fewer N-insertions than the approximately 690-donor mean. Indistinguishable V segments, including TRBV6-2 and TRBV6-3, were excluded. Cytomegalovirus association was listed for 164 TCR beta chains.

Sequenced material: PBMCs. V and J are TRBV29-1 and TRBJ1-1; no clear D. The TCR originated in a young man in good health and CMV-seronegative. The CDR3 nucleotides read TGCAGCGTTGAAGATCCGGGTGAAGCTTTCTTT. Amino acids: CSVEDPGEAFF.